This TCR beta chain was found in a study of blood T cell repertoires in COVID-19. Repertoires were generated with immunoSEQ multiplex PCR, while TCRdb's copy carries only in-frame clones and drops some. The sample holds fewer than 250,000 clones; over 90% are singletons and the top ten take 0.83%. Germline trimming cut 7 bases from V and 7 bases from J; bases unmatched to any gene: 5. This CDR3 is 14 amino acids long. Germline V gene data show CDR1 as SNHLY and CDR2 as FYNNEI. This clonotype was sampled from a man aged 25 to 40 with COVID-19, enrolled during active disease. V usage is TRBV2 and J usage is TRBJ1-6; 9 bases map to TRBD1. The sample comprised peripheral blood. The DNA for the CDR3 is TGTGCCAGCACTCGACAGGGGGAAAATTCACCCCTCCACTTT. Its protein product is CASTRQGENSPLHF.